The TCR beta chain under discussion was sequenced for a study of blood T cell repertoires in COVID-19. As for the study in general: The United States, Italy and Spain were the sources of the acute and convalescent COVID-19 samples. PBMCs, B-cell-depleted T cells, or T cells provided the cDNA or gDNA that made up the material.

Ages ranged from about 18 to 100 years, with residence in under 25 US areas. Cohorts were assigned according to the clinical history that participants reported. Repertoires were generated with immunoSEQ multiplex PCR, while TCRdb's copy carries only in-frame clones and drops some. The top ten clones hold roughly 1.9% of a sample with under 500,000 clones, 70% to 90% of them seen once. With 7 bases removed from V and 3 bases from J, the gap between germline ends came to 12 bases. Germline lookup yields CDR1 KGHDR and CDR2 SFDVKD. CDR3 length equals 13 residues. The V call is TRBV24-1, the J call TRBJ2-7; TRBD2 is a possible D gene (5 bases). This TCR was sampled from a young woman with acute COVID-19. Sequenced sample: PBMCs or T cells enriched from blood (not recorded which). The chain's CDR3 is CATRIAFGYEQYF. The CDR3 region has the DNA TGTGCCACCAGGATAGCGTTTGGCTACGAGCAGTACTTC.